The T cell receptor (beta chain) under discussion was sequenced for a study of blood T cell repertoires in COVID-19. The overall study: From the United States, Italy and Spain came samples of acute and convalescent COVID-19. T cells, B-cell-depleted T cells, or PBMCs supplied cDNA or gDNA.

The CDR3 contains 19 residues. Trimming removed 4 bases from V and 4 bases from J; junction bases left unmatched: 19. Original methodology: Estimates of nucleated cell counts were drawn from the amplification of reference gene primers. Sequenced by immunoSEQ multiplex PCR; TCRdb stores in-frame clones only, minus some. The DNA was the basis for D and trimming; V, J and clone size are from that table. The sample contains 100,000 to 150,000 clones, more than 70% of which appear only once. The rearrangement joins TRBV23-1 to TRBJ2-3; TRBD2 matches at 8 bases. TRBV23-1 is an open reading frame whose function is uncertain. Sequenced: peripheral blood. The sequence derives from a human donor in a cohort sampled during active COVID-19. The CDR3 nucleotides are TGCGCCAGCAGTCCAAAACCGGGAGGGCCTAAGGTTTTAGCAGATACGCAGTATTTT. It translates to CASSPKPGGPKVLADTQYF.